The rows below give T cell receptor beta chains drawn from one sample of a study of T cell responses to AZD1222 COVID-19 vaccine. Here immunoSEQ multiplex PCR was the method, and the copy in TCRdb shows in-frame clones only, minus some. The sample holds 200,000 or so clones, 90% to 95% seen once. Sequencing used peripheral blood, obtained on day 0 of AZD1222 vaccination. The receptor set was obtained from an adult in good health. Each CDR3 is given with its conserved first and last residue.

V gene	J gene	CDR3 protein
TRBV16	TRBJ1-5	CASSQSPGYNQPQHF
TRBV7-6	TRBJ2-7	CASSAPSGGRPYEQYF
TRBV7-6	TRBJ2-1	CASSLDMSSYNEQFF
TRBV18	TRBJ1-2	CASSPRQGSGGYTF
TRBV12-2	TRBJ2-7	CASRAGLGIRGVVFPYEQYF
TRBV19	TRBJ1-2	CASSLTVHPYGYTF
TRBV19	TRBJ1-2	CASSILTEGKVGYTF
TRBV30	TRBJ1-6	CAWSVEGGYSPLHF
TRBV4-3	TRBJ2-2	CASSQGPGTGKWTGELFF
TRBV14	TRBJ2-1	CASSWTSGLNNEQFF
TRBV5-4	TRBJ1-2	CASSFGVSSKNYGYTF
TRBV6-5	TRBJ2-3	CASSRDRGLTDTQYF
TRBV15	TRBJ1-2	CATSRDKGTYGYTF
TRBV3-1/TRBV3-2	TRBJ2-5	CASSQGPGRQETQYF
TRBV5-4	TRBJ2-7	CASSFSPRSYEQYF
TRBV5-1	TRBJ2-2	CASSVNTGELFF
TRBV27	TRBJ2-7	CASSLAVSTPYEQYF
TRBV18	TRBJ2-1	CASSPWSDRKNEQFF
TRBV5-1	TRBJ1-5	CASSPGDSNQPQHF
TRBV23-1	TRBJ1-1	CASSQWLGSTEAFF
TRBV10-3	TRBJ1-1	CAIRPGQGRRGNTEAFF
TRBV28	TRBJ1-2	CASSSGQGSYGYTF
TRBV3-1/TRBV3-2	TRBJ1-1	CASSQEVFTRGTEAFF
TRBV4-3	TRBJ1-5	CASSQDLTQGAQPQHF
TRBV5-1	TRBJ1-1	CASSLEAFGTEAFF
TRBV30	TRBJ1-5	CAWGSGVGNQPQHF
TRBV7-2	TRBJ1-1	CASRTPGVDTEAFF
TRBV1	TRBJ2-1	CTSGMGNEQFF
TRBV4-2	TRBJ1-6	CASSQDPGQNSPLHF
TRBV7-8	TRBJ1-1	CASSFGTVMNTEAFF
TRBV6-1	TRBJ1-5	CASSEAPRQGLPQHF
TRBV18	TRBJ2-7	CASSPERRGRLEQYF
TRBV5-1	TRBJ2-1	CASSETDPPRQFF
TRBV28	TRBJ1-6	CASSDVRYNSPLHF
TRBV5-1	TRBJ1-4	CASSLDGLGEKLFF
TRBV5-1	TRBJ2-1	CASSLAGGRGEQFF
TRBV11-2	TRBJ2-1	CASSRGLGKNKSSYNEQFF
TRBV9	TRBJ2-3	CASSGLSGMATDTQYF
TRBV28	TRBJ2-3	CASSPRLAGGWSDTQYF
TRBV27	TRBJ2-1	CASSSSGRRKFF
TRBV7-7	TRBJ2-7	CASSLVPVGEQYF
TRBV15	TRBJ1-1	CATSRATQQNTEAFF
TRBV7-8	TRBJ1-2	CASSRGGGPGYTF
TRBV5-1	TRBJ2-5	CASSFQGTRETQYF
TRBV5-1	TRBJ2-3	CASSLFGGGRVTDTQYF
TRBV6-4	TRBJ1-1	CASSIDSNTEAFF
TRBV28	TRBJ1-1	CASSEAQANTEAFF
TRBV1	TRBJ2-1	CTSSQHGTSGSGEQFF
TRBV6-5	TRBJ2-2	CASRADRGTGELFF